This is a list of T cell receptor beta chains from one sample in a study of CD8+CD57+ T cells in acquired aplastic anemia. TCRdb independently ran MiXCR on the reads; one entry per CDR3 protein. In the table there are about 160,000 distinct CDR3 sequences, 71% of which are singletons. The sample consisted of sorted CD4+, CD8+, or CD8+CD57+ T cells (not recorded which) from PBMCs. Receptor source: a human donor with aplastic anemia. The CDR3 runs from the conserved cysteine through the conserved F or W. The D gene is left open where the match is weak. A row's size may be missing; if present it is once, few, many or a size class.

size: once; D: TRBD2; J: TRBJ2-1; V: TRBV10-3; CDR3: CAISGGGQSSYNEQFF; DNA: TGTGCCATCAGTGGGGGGGGTCAAAGCTCCTACAATGAGCAGTTCTTC
size: .; D: TRBD1; J: TRBJ1-1; V: TRBV10-3; CDR3: CAISEEGAQTEAFF; DNA: TGTGCCATCAGTGAGGAGGGGGCCCAGACTGAAGCTTTCTTT
size: many; D: .; J: TRBJ1-1; V: TRBV19; CDR3: CASSIARLSNTEAFF; DNA: TGTGCCAGTAGTATAGCCCGGTTATCGAACACTGAAGCTTTCTTT
size: .; D: TRBD1; J: TRBJ1-1; V: TRBV10-3; CDR3: CAIKLDRGNTEAFF; DNA: TGTGCCATCAAATTGGACAGGGGGAACACTGAAGCTTTCTTT
size: .; D: TRBD1; J: TRBJ1-6; V: TRBV10-3; CDR3: CAGRTGYNSPLHF; DNA: TGTGCCGGCCGGACAGGCTATAATTCACCCCTCCACTTT
size: .; D: .; J: TRBJ1-2; V: TRBV2; CDR3: CASSDRSSYGYTF; DNA: TGTGCCAGCAGTGATCGCAGTTCCTATGGCTACACCTTC
size: .; D: TRBD1; J: TRBJ1-1; V: TRBV20-1; CDR3: CSARSTGVTEAFF; DNA: TGCAGTGCTAGATCCACAGGGGTCACTGAAGCTTTCTTT
size: few; D: .; J: TRBJ1-4; V: TRBV28; CDR3: CASRPTAAATNEKLFF; DNA: TGTGCCAGCAGACCGACAGCAGCTGCAACTAATGAAAAACTGTTTTTT
size: once; D: TRBD1; J: TRBJ1-2; V: TRBV7-9; CDR3: CASSFTGGEYGYTF; DNA: TGTGCCAGCAGCTTTACAGGGGGCGAGTATGGCTACACCTTC
size: .; D: .; J: TRBJ2-7; V: TRBV7-8; CDR3: CASTMGSFSYEQYF; DNA: TGTGCCAGCACCATGGGGTCTTTTTCCTACGAGCAGTACTTC
size: .; D: .; J: TRBJ2-3; V: TRBV29-1; CDR3: CSVELKRDTQYF; DNA: TGCAGCGTTGAACTTAAGAGGGATACGCAGTATTTT
size: many; D: .; J: TRBJ2-1; V: TRBV27; CDR3: CASSRGPTDNEQFF; DNA: TGTGCCAGCAGTCGGGGACCGACAGACAATGAGCAGTTCTTC
size: .; D: TRBD1; J: TRBJ1-2; V: TRBV19; CDR3: CASSIRTGWNGYTF; DNA: TGTGCCAGTAGTATAAGGACAGGGTGGAATGGCTACACCTTC
size: .; D: TRBD2; J: TRBJ2-3; V: TRBV7-2; CDR3: CASWQAGGTDTQYF; DNA: TGTGCCAGCTGGCAAGCGGGGGGCACAGATACGCAGTACTTT
size: .; D: TRBD2; J: TRBJ2-7; V: TRBV7-9; CDR3: CASSLAGGGSNSYEQYF; DNA: TGTGCCAGCAGTCTAGCGGGGGGCGGGTCGAACTCCTACGAGCAGTACTTC
size: few; D: TRBD2; J: TRBJ2-2; V: TRBV7-3; CDR3: CASSLTWTSGGGELFF; DNA: TGTGCCAGCAGCTTAACGTGGACTAGCGGCGGCGGGGAGCTGTTTTTT
size: .; D: .; J: TRBJ1-2; V: TRBV12-3/TRBV12-4; CDR3: CASSPDLIYGYTF; DNA: TGTGCCAGCAGTCCCGACCTAATCTATGGCTACACCTTC
size: .; D: .; J: TRBJ1-4; V: TRBV7-8; CDR3: CASGASNEKLFF; DNA: TGTGCCAGCGGGGCTTCTAATGAAAAGCTGTTTTTT
size: .; D: TRBD1; J: TRBJ2-7; V: TRBV20-1; CDR3: CSASPQGLYEQYF; DNA: TGCAGTGCTTCCCCACAGGGGCTCTACGAGCAGTACTTC
size: .; D: .; J: TRBJ2-7; V: TRBV29-1; CDR3: CSVDTETYEQYF; DNA: TGCAGCGTTGACACGGAGACCTACGAGCAGTACTTC
size: many; D: .; J: TRBJ1-1; V: TRBV12-3/TRBV12-4; CDR3: CASSPGSGVDTEAFF; DNA: TGTGCCAGCAGCCCTGGGTCAGGGGTGGACACTGAAGCTTTCTTT
size: .; D: TRBD1; J: TRBJ1-1; V: TRBV29-1; CDR3: CSVEDSGQGCREAFF; DNA: TGCAGCGTTGAAGACTCGGGACAGGGGTGCCGTGAAGCTTTCTTT
size: few; D: .; J: TRBJ1-2; V: TRBV29-1; CDR3: CSVELGGRGGYTF; DNA: TGCAGCGTTGAACTAGGAGGGCGAGGTGGCTACACCTTC
size: .; D: .; J: TRBJ2-7; V: TRBV20-1; CDR3: CSARDLEGLTYEQYF; DNA: TGCAGTGCTAGAGATCTCGAGGGGTTGACCTACGAGCAGTACTTC
size: .; D: .; J: TRBJ2-7; V: TRBV12-3/TRBV12-4; CDR3: CASSPSSYEQYF; DNA: TGTGCCAGCAGCCCCAGCTCCTACGAGCAGTACTTC
size: .; D: .; J: TRBJ2-7; V: TRBV2; CDR3: CATSDGAGRGEQCF; DNA: TGTGCCACCAGTGATGGGGCAGGGCGGGGCGAGCAGTGCTTC
size: .; D: .; J: TRBJ2-7; V: TRBV9; CDR3: CASSVSDSLVYEQYF; DNA: TGTGCCAGCAGCGTTTCCGACTCACTTGTCTACGAGCAGTACTTC
size: .; D: TRBD2; J: TRBJ2-1; V: TRBV19; CDR3: CASSIAAGVSDEQFF; DNA: TGTGCCAGTAGTATTGCAGCGGGAGTCTCGGATGAGCAGTTCTTC
size: .; D: .; J: TRBJ1-1; V: TRBV15; CDR3: CATSRGGGSWAFF; DNA: TGTGCCACCAGCAGAGGCGGGGGCTCTTGGGCTTTCTTT
size: .; D: .; J: TRBJ2-7; V: TRBV2; CDR3: CASRRGTDFYEQYF; DNA: TGTGCCAGCAGGAGGGGGACGGATTTCTACGAGCAGTACTTC
size: once; D: .; J: TRBJ2-2; V: TRBV7-8; CDR3: CASSVTGTRNTGELFF; DNA: TGTGCCAGCAGCGTAACCGGGACCCGGAACACCGGGGAGCTGTTTTTT
size: .; D: .; J: TRBJ1-1; V: TRBV15; CDR3: CATSRVEGGNTEAFF; DNA: TGTGCCACCAGCAGAGTGGAGGGAGGGAACACTGAAGCTTTCTTT
size: once; D: .; J: TRBJ1-5; V: TRBV10-1; CDR3: CDSSATDRSSNQPQHF; DNA: TGCGACAGCAGTGCAACCGACAGGAGTAGCAATCAGCCCCAGCATTTT